This T cell receptor beta chain was obtained from a study of blood T cells in healthy people across ages. General study results and limits: Roughly linear declines in TCR beta diversity per million T cells occurred with age. Diversity was higher, and naive CD4+ cells more numerous, in long-lived donors than in aged donors.

Germline values: CDR1 DFQATT, CDR2 SNEGSKA (reference sequence). The CDR3 totals 12 residues. Deletions cut 7 bases from V and 2 bases from J, with 12 bases between. Every donor provided roughly 10 milliliters of peripheral blood. This clonotype came up a few times. Its antigen is unidentified. Alongside a J-beta primer mix, a sample-barcoded 5' primer served in a second PCR lasting roughly 6 to 11 cycles. MiXCR, run by TCRdb on the 5' RACE reads, gives a single entry per CDR3 protein. The repertoire has approximately 1.5 million distinct CDR3 sequences, roughly two fifths of them found once; the top ten carry roughly 3.7%.

The chain carries TRBV20-1 and TRBJ2-7; D might be TRBD2 (6 bases). The material sequenced was blood. The TCR originated in a woman in her late teens or twenties in good health. The CDR3 nucleotides read TGCAGTGTTGGGGGGTTGACCTACGAGCAGTACTTC. This translates into CSVGGLTYEQYF.